What follows are 17 T cell receptor beta chains derived from one specimen sequenced in a study of shared clonotypes between healthy human individuals. Profiling relied on immunoSEQ multiplex PCR, and the TCRdb table lists in-frame clones only, not all of them. The sample carries approximately 2.1 million clones, over 85% recorded once. The sample comprised naive CD4+ T cells from PBMCs. Subset noted: CD45RA+ positively selected. The receptors were gathered from a man aged 18 to 30 in good health. Some clones in this sample may be carry-over from other donors' samples.

This chain joins TRBV18 and TRBJ2-5; 8 positions match TRBD1. Gene TRBJ2-7 matches the end of the DNA better, so the J call may be wrong. CDR1 KGHSH and CDR2 LQKENI come from the germline V gene. CDR3 size: 15 residues. CDR3 bases: TGTGCCAGCTCGACGGACAGGGCCGGTTTAGGCGAGCAGTACTTC. Translated: CASSTDRAGLGEQYF.

Remarks on this clone: In the same sample, other DNA sequences code for this CDR3. J is TRBJ2-1 and V is TRBV7-2, with a tentative D call TRBD2 (5 bases). The CDR3 contains 14 residues. The V gene's germline CDR1 is SGHTA and CDR2 FQGNSA. Deletions cut 3 bases from V and 1 base from J, with 7 bases between. The CDR3 nucleotides are TGTGCCAGCAGCTTGAGCGGTTCCTACAATGAGCAGTTCTTC. It translates to CASSLSGSYNEQFF.

This chain joins TRBV5-5 and TRBJ2-3, with D unclear. CDR1 is SGHKS and CDR2 is YYEKEE in the germline V gene (reference sequence). V shed 4 bases and J shed 2 bases, with 11 bases lying between them. This CDR3 has 14 amino acids. CDR3 sequence (DNA): TGTGCCAGCAGCCCCCTGGCCCTCACAGATACGCAGTATTTT. Residues: CASSPLALTDTQYF.

J is TRBJ2-7 and V is TRBV28; the match to TRBD2 covers 14 bases. CDR3 length: 16 residues. V lost 6 bases to trimming and J lost 4 bases; unmatched junction nucleotides: 8. The germline V gene has CDR1 MDHEN and CDR2 SYDVKM. The CDR3 spells CASSSTTSGREYEQYF. The DNA of the CDR3 is TGTGCCAGCAGCTCAACGACTAGCGGGAGGGAATACGAGCAGTACTTC.

The chain uses TRBV27 and TRBJ1-5, with 10 bases fitting TRBD1. CDR3 length: 16 amino acids. Germline loops: CDR1 MNHEY, CDR2 SMNVEV (reference sequence). Unmatched junction bases numbered 6, after V lost 1 base and J lost 6 bases. CDR3 bases: TGTGCCAGCAGTTTATGGGGGACAGGGGCCGGTCAGCCCCAGCATTTT. Translated: CASSLWGTGAGQPQHF.

This clone showed up just a few times. The rearrangement uses TRBV5-4 and TRBJ1-4; D is perhaps TRBD1 (6 bases). This CDR3 spans 16 amino acids. Trimming cost V 4 bases and J 3 bases, with 16 bases left between them. Germline V CDR1 and CDR2: SGHNT, YYREEE (reference sequence). The CDR3 region is CASSAHRGGSNEKLFF. The DNA of the CDR3 is TGTGCCAGCAGCGCCCACCGGGGGGGCTCTAATGAAAAACTGTTTTTT.

The chain is built from TRBV18 and TRBJ1-2, with a tentative D call TRBD1 (5 bases). CDR3 length: 15 residues. Per the germline V gene, CDR1 is KGHSH and CDR2 is LQKENI. Trimming removed 0 bases at V and 7 bases at J, with 15 bases between. The CDR3 here is CASSPPGLPSGGYTF. Written as DNA, the CDR3 is TGTGCCAGCTCACCACCGGGGCTCCCCTCGGGTGGCTACACCTTC.

The CDR3 nucleotides are TGCGCCAGCAGCCGGAAACAGGGAGCCTACGAGCAGTACTTC. It yields the protein CASSRKQGAYEQYF. The chain is built from TRBV5-1 and TRBJ2-7; tentatively, D is TRBD1 (6 bases). The germline gives CDR1 SGHRS, CDR2 YFSETQ. V gave up 4 bases and J gave up 2 bases, with 13 bases separating them. The CDR3 consists of 14 residues. Filled out from reference TRBV5-1 and TRBJ2-7, the complete variable domain reads KAGVTQTPRYLIKTRGQQVTLSCSPISGHRSVSWYQQTPGQGLQFLFEYFSETQRNKGNFPGRFSGRQFSNSRSEMNVSTLELGDSALYLCASSRKQGAYEQYFGPGTRLTVT.

This clone was seen only once. The V call is TRBV5-1, the J call TRBJ1-2, with D unclear. This CDR3 has 16 residues. Germline values: CDR1 SGHRS, CDR2 YFSETQ. Trimming took off 4 bases at V and 7 bases at J, with 23 bases between the two ends. CDR3 DNA sequence: TGCGCCAGCAGCCCGGCCCAAGGCTTTGAGGAATCTGGCTACACCTTC. Its protein product is CASSPAQGFEESGYTF.

The rearrangement links TRBV11-2 to TRBJ2-7, with D maybe TRBD2 (5 bases). The CDR3 totals 13 residues. V dropped 5 bases and J dropped 1 base, with 9 bases sitting between them. Germline values: CDR1 SGHAT, CDR2 FQNNGV. The CDR3 DNA reads TGTGCCAGCAGCGGACTGGGGTCCTACGAGCAGTACTTC. It codes for CASSGLGSYEQYF.

The chain carries TRBV6-6 and TRBJ2-5; D ambiguous. The germline V and J ends were trimmed by 2 bases and 8 bases, with 9 bases remaining between them. Germline V gene lookup returns CDR1 MNHNY and CDR2 SVGAGI (reference sequence). This CDR3 region has 12 residues. The CDR3 sequence is CASSYPQATQYF. CDR3 DNA: TGTGCCAGCAGTTACCCCCAAGCCACCCAGTACTTC.

This chain links TRBV28 with TRBJ1-2, with D perhaps matching TRBD1 (5 bases). V was shortened by 7 bases and J by 5 bases, with 8 bases between the two germline ends. This CDR3 has 11 residues. Germline-derived CDR1 and CDR2 are MDHEN and SYDVKM. This CDR3 is CASIGGYGYTF. The CDR3 DNA sequence: TGTGCCAGCATTGGGGGATATGGCTACACCTTC.

Notes on this clone: This same CDR3 is encoded by further DNA sequences in the sample. This chain uses TRBV30 with TRBJ1-2; tentative D call: TRBD1 (6 bases). CDR1 and CDR2 (germline): GTSNPN, SVGIG (reference sequence). V was pared by 4 bases and J by 2 bases, with 8 bases between. This CDR3 has 12 residues. The CDR3 DNA follows: TGTGCCTGGACACAGGGAAACTATGGCTACACCTTC. Residues: CAWTQGNYGYTF.

A note on this clone: Sequence at one end of the junction differs from germline and may be a read error. The chain couples TRBV28 to TRBJ1-6; perhaps TRBD1 as D (6 bases). This CDR3 spans 12 amino acids. Germline-derived CDR1 and CDR2 are MDHEN and SYDVKM. CDR3 sequence: CASTLQSGQKTF. The CDR3 DNA sequence: TGTGCCAGCACCTTACAATCGGGACAAAAGACTTTT.

This chain links TRBV25-1 with TRBJ1-1, with D unresolved. CDR1 and CDR2 (germline): MGHDK, SYGVNS. V dropped 4 bases and J dropped 2 bases, with 14 bases sitting between them. The CDR3 is 15 amino acids. The CDR3 loop reads CASSGVGAINTEAFF. For the CDR3, the DNA is TGTGCCAGCAGTGGGGTAGGCGCGATAAACACTGAAGCTTTCTTT.

This clone appeared a single time. The J gene is TRBJ1-1, the V gene TRBV5-4; TRBD1 agrees at 9 bases. The CDR3 runs to 14 residues. The V gene's germline CDR1 is SGHNT and CDR2 YYREEE (reference sequence). With V trimmed by 4 bases and J by 5 bases, 6 bases remained unmatched. The CDR3: CASSMRDRETEAFF. For the CDR3, the DNA is TGTGCCAGCAGCATGAGGGACAGGGAAACTGAAGCTTTCTTT.

V usage is TRBV4-1 and J usage is TRBJ1-2; D remains unclear. Germline V gives CDR1 MGHRA, CDR2 YSYEKL. CDR3 size: 13 residues. Trimming took off 5 bases at V and 4 bases at J, with 11 bases between the two ends. Here the CDR3 DNA reads TGCGCCAGCAGCAGTTACAAGTCCTATGGCTACACCTTC. Translating gives CASSSYKSYGYTF.